What follows describes a single T cell receptor (beta chain). Trimming took 3 bases from V and 12 from J; bases not matched to a gene: 8. This CDR3 contains 14 residues. CDR1 is KGHDR, CDR2 SFDVKD, per germline. The data originate from a study of blood T cell repertoires in COVID-19. The overall study: Nucleic acid was either cDNA or gDNA, and it came from T cells, B-cell-depleted T cells, or PBMCs.

Generated by immunoSEQ multiplex PCR, the TCRdb table keeps only in-frame clones and is missing some. This sample yields more than 300,000 clones, of which 90% to 95% are seen a single time; roughly 3.9% belongs to the top ten. Sequencing was done on a sample of PBMCs or T cells enriched from blood (not recorded which). The receptor was derived from a woman in her thirties who had been exposed to COVID-19. This rearrangement joins TRBV24-1 to TRBJ2-1; 9 bases align to TRBD2. The CDR3 region has the DNA TGTGCCACCAGTGATGTGCGGGGGGGCCGAAGGCAGTTCTTC. It codes for CATSDVRGGRRQFF.